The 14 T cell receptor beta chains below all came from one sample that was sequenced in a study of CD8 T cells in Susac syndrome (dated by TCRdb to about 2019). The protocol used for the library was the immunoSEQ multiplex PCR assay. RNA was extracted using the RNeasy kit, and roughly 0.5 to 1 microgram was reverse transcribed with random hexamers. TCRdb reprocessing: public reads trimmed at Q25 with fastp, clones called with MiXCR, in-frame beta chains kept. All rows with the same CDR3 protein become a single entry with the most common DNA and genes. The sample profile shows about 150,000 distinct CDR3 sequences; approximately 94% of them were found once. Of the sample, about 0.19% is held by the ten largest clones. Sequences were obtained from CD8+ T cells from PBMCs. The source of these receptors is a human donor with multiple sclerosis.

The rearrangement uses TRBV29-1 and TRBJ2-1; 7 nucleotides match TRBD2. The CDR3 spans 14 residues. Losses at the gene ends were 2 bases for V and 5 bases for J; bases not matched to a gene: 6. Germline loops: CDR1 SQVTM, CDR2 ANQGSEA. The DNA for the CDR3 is TGCAGCGTTGAAACGGGACTACCCAACAATGAGCAGTTCTTC. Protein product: CSVETGLPNNEQFF.

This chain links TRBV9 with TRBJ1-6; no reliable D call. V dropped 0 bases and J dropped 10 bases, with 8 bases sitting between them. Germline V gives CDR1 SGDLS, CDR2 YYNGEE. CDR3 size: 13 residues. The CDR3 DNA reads TGTGCCAGCAGCGTAGGAATACAATCACCCCTCCACTTT. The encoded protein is CASSVGIQSPLHF.

The CDR3 region is CASSPIMNTEAFF. Written as DNA, the CDR3 is TGTGCCAGCAGTCCGATCATGAACACTGAAGCTTTCTTT. The chain links TRBV27 to TRBJ1-1; D gene uncertain. Germline CDR1 is MNHEY and CDR2 is SMNVEV (reference sequence). There are 13 residues in the CDR3. The V end was cut by 5 bases, the J end by 0 bases, with 7 bases between.

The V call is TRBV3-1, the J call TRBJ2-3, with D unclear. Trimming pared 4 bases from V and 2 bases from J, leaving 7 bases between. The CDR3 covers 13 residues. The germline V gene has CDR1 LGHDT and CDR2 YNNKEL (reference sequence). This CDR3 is CASSPLLTDTQYF. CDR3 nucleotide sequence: TGTGCCAGCAGCCCCCTCCTCACAGATACGCAGTATTTT.

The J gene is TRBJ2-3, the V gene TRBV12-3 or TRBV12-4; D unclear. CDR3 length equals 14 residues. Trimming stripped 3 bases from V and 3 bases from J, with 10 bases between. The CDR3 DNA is TGTGCCAGCAGTTTCGCCCCCTCTACAGATACGCAGTATTTT. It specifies CASSFAPSTDTQYF.

In DNA form, the CDR3 reads TGTGCCACTACGGGGGAATCCTACAATGAGCAGTTCTTC. Translation: CATTGESYNEQFF. The chain uses TRBV27 and TRBJ2-1; tentatively, D is TRBD2 (6 bases). Trimming took off 10 bases at V and 1 base at J, with 11 bases between the two ends. The germline CDR1 and CDR2 sequences are MNHEY and SMNVEV (reference sequence). The CDR3 consists of 13 residues.

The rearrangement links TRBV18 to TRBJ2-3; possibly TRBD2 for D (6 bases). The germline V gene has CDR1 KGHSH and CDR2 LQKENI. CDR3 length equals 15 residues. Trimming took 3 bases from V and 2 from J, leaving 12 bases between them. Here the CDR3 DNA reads TGTGCCAGCTCACCCGGGAGACGGCTCACAGATACGCAGTATTTT. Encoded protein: CASSPGRRLTDTQYF. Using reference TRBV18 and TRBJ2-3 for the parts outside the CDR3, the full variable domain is NAGVMQNPRHLVRRRGQEARLRCSPMKGHSHVYWYRQLPEEGLKFMVYLQKENIIDESGMPKERFSAEFPKEGPSILRIQQVVRGDSAAYFCASSPGRRLTDTQYFGPGTRLTVL.

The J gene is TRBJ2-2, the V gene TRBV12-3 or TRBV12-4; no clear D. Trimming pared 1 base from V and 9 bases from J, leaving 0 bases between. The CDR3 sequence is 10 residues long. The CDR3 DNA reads TGTGCCAGCAGTTTAGGGGAGCTGTTTTTT. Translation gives CASSLGELFF.

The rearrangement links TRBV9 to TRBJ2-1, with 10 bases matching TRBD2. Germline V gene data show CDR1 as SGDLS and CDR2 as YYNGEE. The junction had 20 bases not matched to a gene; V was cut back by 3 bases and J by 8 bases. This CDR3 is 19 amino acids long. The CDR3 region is CASSAGTSVWVKATHEQFF. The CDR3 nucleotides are TGTGCCAGCAGCGCCGGGACTAGCGTTTGGGTAAAAGCCACCCATGAGCAGTTCTTC.

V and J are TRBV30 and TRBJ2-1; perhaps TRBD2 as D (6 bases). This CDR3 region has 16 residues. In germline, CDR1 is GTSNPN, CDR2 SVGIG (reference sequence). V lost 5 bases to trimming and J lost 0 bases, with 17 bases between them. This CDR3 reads CAWAPSGFSSYNEQFF. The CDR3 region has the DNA TGTGCCTGGGCCCCAAGCGGGTTCTCCTCCTACAATGAGCAGTTCTTC.

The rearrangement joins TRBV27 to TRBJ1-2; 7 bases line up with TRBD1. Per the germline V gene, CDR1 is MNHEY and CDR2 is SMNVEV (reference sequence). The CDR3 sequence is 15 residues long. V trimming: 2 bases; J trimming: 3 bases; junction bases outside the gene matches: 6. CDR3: CASSLGPGGDYGYTF. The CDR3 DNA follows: TGTGCCAGCAGTTTAGGTCCAGGGGGGGACTATGGCTACACCTTC.

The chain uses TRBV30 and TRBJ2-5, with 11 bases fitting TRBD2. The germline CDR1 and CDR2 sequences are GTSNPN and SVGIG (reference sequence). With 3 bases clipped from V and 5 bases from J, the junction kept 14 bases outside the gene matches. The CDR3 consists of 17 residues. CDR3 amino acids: CAWRDSFLAGGMETQYF. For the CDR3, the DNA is TGTGCCTGGAGGGACAGCTTCCTAGCGGGGGGTATGGAGACCCAGTACTTC.

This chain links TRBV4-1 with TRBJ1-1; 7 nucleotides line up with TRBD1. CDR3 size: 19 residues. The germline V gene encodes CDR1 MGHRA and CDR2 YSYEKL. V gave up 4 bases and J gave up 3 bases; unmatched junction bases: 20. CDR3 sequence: CASSPSPGTAFSKDTEAFF. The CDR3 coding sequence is TGCGCCAGCAGCCCCTCTCCTGGGACAGCCTTCTCGAAGGACACTGAAGCTTTCTTT.

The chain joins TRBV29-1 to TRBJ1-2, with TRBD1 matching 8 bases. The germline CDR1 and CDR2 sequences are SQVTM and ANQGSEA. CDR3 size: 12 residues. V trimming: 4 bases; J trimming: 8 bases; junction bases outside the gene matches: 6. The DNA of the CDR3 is TGCAGCGTTGCCCAGGGGGCTGGGGGCTACACCTTC. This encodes CSVAQGAGGYTF.